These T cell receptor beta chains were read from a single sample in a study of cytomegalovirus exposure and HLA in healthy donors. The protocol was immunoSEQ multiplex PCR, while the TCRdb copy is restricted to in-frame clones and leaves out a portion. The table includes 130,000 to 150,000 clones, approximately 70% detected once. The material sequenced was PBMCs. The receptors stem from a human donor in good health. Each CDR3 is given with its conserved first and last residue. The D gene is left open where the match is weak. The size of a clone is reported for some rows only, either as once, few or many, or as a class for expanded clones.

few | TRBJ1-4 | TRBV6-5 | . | TGTGCCAGCAGGCCACAGAGCCTGGAAGGAAAACTGTTTTTT | CASRPQSLEGKLFF
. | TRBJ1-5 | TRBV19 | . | TGTGCCAGTAGTATAGCGAACAAAGATAGCAATCAGCCCCAGCATTTT | CASSIANKDSNQPQHF
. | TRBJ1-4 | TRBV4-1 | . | TGCGCCAGCAGCCAGGCTCCCTTGAATAATGAAAAACTGTTTTTT | CASSQAPLNNEKLFF
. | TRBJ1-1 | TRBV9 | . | TGTGCCAGCAGCGTAGTGGGGGGGAGCACTGAAGCTTTCTTT | CASSVVGGSTEAFF
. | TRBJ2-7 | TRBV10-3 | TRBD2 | TGTGCCATCAGTCCGGGACTAGCGGAGGGGACCTACGAGCAGTACTTC | CAISPGLAEGTYEQYF
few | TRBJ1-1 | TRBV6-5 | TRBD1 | TGTGCCAGCATTCTCTCCGGGACAGGGCAAGCTTTCTTT | CASILSGTGQAFF
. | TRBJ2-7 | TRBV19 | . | TGTGCCAGCGAAGGGGCCGGGGAGCAGTACTTC | CASEGAGEQYF
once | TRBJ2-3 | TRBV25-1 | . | TGTGCCAGCAGTGAATATAAACGGGACACAGATACGCAGTATTTT | CASSEYKRDTDTQYF
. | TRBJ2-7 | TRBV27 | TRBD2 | TGTGCCAGCAGTTTGACTAGCGGGTACGAGCAGTACTTC | CASSLTSGYEQYF
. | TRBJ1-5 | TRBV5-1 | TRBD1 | TGCGCCAGCAGCTTGGGAACAGGGGATCAGCCCCAGCATTTT | CASSLGTGDQPQHF
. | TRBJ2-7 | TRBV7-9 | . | TGTGCCAGCAGCCTGGGGGCGCGGAGCTCCTACGAGCAGTACTTC | CASSLGARSSYEQYF
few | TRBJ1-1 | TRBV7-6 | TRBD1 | TGTGCCAGCAGCACGTTACAGGGGCGGACTGAAGCTTTCTTT | CASSTLQGRTEAFF
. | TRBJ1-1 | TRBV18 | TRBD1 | TGTGCCAGCTCACCCCGGGCAGGGGGTGTCGGTACTGAAGCTTTCTTT | CASSPRAGGVGTEAFF
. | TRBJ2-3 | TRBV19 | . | TGTGCCAGTAGTATGGGCGACCAGCGGGATACGCAGTATTTT | CASSMGDQRDTQYF
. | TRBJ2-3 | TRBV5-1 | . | TGCGCCAGCAGCACCTGGACTAGCACAGATACGCAGTATTTT | CASSTWTSTDTQYF
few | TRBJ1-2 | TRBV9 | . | TGTGCCAGCAGCGTAGGCCCCCCTACGCGGCCCTATGGCTACACCTTC | CASSVGPPTRPYGYTF
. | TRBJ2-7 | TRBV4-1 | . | TGCGCCAGCAGCCCGGACCCAGGGTACGAGCAGTACTTC | CASSPDPGYEQYF
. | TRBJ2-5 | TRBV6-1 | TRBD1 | TGTGCCAGCAGAGGGACAGGGGGTGTGCGGGAGACCCAGTACTTC | CASRGTGGVRETQYF
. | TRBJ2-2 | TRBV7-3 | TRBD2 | TGTGCCAGCAGCCGAGGACTAGCTAGCACCGGGGAGCTGTTTTTT | CASSRGLASTGELFF
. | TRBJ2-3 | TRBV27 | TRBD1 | TGTGCCAGCAGCCGACAGGGGGCCTCCGTCCAGTATTTT | CASSRQGASVQYF
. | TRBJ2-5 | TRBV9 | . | TGTGCCAGCAGCGTAGTAGCGTCCCTGGGGGAGACCCAGTACTTC | CASSVVASLGETQYF
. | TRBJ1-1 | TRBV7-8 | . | TGTGCCAGCAGCTTAGGGGCAGGGAGGCGGAACACTGAAGCTTTCTTT | CASSLGAGRRNTEAFF
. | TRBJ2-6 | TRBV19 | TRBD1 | TGTGCCAGTAGGAAGCCGGGACAGGGGTCAACTGGGGCCAACGTCCTGACTTTC | CASRKPGQGSTGANVLTF
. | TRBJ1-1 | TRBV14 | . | TGTGCCAGCAGCCAAGATTTGGCTTTGACTGAAGCTTTCTTT | CASSQDLALTEAFF
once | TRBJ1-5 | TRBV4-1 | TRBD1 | TGCGCCAGCAGCCAAGATACGGGACAGAGTAATCAGCCCCAGCATTTT | CASSQDTGQSNQPQHF
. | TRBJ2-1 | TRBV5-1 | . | TGCGCCAGCAGCCCGCTCCGCCCGGGGGACTACAATGAGCAGTTCTTC | CASSPLRPGDYNEQFF
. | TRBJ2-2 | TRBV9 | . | TGTGCCAGCAGCCCATCCCCGGAAGAGGCCGGGGAGCTGTTTTTT | CASSPSPEEAGELFF
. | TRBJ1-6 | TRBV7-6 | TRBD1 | TGTGCCAGCAGCGCCGGGACAGGCAATTCACCCCTCCACTTT | CASSAGTGNSPLHF
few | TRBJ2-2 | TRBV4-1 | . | TGCGCCAGCAGCCTAGAATTCTCCTATACCGGGGAGCTGTTTTTT | CASSLEFSYTGELFF
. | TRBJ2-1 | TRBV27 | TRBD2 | TGTGCCAGCAGTTTAAGCGGGAGGGTCGGCAATGAGCAGTTCTTC | CASSLSGRVGNEQFF
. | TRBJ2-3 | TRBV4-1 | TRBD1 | TGCGCCAGCAGCCAAGAAGGCACAGGGGGCACAGATACGCAGTATTTT | CASSQEGTGGTDTQYF
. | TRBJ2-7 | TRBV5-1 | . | TGCGCCAGCAGCTTGGGCCAGGGAAACGAGCAGTACTTC | CASSLGQGNEQYF
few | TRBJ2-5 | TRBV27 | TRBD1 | TGTGCCAGCAGGGGACAGGGGGCGGCCCCAGAGACCCAGTACTTC | CASRGQGAAPETQYF
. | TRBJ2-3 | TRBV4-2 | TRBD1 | TGTGCCAGCAGCCAAGTGGCAGGGGGTACAGATACGCAGTATTTT | CASSQVAGGTDTQYF
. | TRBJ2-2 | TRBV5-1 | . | TGCGCCAGCAGTCGGTTTACAGGGCAAACCGGGGAGCTGTTTTTT | CASSRFTGQTGELFF